This passage covers 28 T cell receptor beta chains from one sample sequenced in a study of blood T cell repertoires in COVID-19. Measured with immunoSEQ multiplex PCR; TCRdb has only the in-frame clones, and not every one. The sample has some 200,000 clones; around 84% are singletons. Sequencing was carried out using peripheral blood. The source is a man aged 25 to 45 with active or convalescent COVID-19.

This chain uses TRBV6-5 with TRBJ1-2; D perhaps matches TRBD1 (6 bases). V lost 5 bases, J lost 0 bases, and 13 bases lay in between. Germline CDR1 is MNHEY and CDR2 is SVGAGI. The CDR3 has 15 residues. CDR3 sequence reads: CASSRYGTSNYGYTF. DNA for the CDR3: TGTGCCAGCAGTCGTTACGGGACATCTAACTATGGCTACACCTTC.

In DNA, the CDR3 is TGTGCCAGCAGTGGCAGCGGGAGGGCCAGGACCGGGGAGCTGTTTTTT. Its protein product is CASSGSGRARTGELFF. The chain recombines TRBV2 with TRBJ2-2; the match to TRBD2 covers 10 bases. J lost 5 bases, V lost 4 bases, and 7 bases had no gene match. The CDR3 loop spans 16 amino acids. CDR1 is SNHLY and CDR2 is FYNNEI in the germline V gene.

This CDR3 reads CASSMGQPYGYTF. CDR3 bases: TGTGCCAGCAGCATGGGACAGCCATATGGCTACACCTTC. This chain links TRBV11-2 with TRBJ1-2; TRBD1 matches 7 bases. Germline CDR1 is SGHAT and CDR2 is FQNNGV. The CDR3 has 13 amino acids. Trimming removed 5 bases from V and 5 bases from J; junction bases left unmatched: 5.

The J gene is TRBJ2-3, the V gene TRBV4-2, with D maybe TRBD1 (6 bases). The length of the CDR3 is 19 residues. Germline-derived CDR1 and CDR2 are LGHNA and YNFKEQ. Trimming took off 0 bases at V and 0 bases at J, with 19 bases between the two ends. CDR3 protein: CASSQEATGPLGSTDTQYF. Written as DNA, the CDR3 is TGTGCCAGCAGCCAAGAGGCGACAGGTCCCCTTGGGAGCACAGATACGCAGTATTTT.

This clone was detected a few times. The chain couples TRBV28 to TRBJ1-6, with D uncertain. This CDR3 is built from 15 residues. Deletions cut 1 base from V and 5 bases from J, with 9 bases between. CDR1 and CDR2 from the germline V gene are MDHEN and SYDVKM. The CDR3 loop reads CASSLFRVDNSPLHF. The CDR3 coding sequence is TGTGCCAGCAGTTTATTTCGGGTAGATAATTCACCCCTCCACTTT.

This clone has only a few counts. V gene TRBV28 combines with J gene TRBJ1-5, with D uncertain. The V end lost 8 bases, the J end lost 4 bases, and 15 bases lay between the germline ends. From germline, CDR1 is MDHEN and CDR2 SYDVKM. The CDR3 loop spans 14 amino acids. In nucleotides, the CDR3 is TGTGCCAGCTACCCGGGTACGGAGAATCAGCCCCAGCATTTT. As protein: CASYPGTENQPQHF.

The chain employs TRBV13 and TRBJ2-1; D is ambiguous. In germline, CDR1 is PRHDT, CDR2 FYEKMQ (reference sequence). The CDR3 has 12 amino acids. V was cut by 6 bases and J by 7 bases, with 10 bases left in between. The CDR3 sequence is CASSPSGNEQFF. The CDR3 region has the DNA TGTGCCAGCAGTCCCTCAGGAAATGAGCAGTTCTTC.

The chain has TRBV6-5 and TRBJ2-7; TRBD2 aligns across 7 bases. Losses at the gene ends were 5 bases for V and 6 bases for J; bases not matched to a gene: 13. Germline V gives CDR1 MNHEY, CDR2 SVGAGI. The CDR3 covers 15 residues. CDR3: CASSLVGLAASEQYF. The CDR3 DNA reads as TGTGCCAGCAGTCTCGTTGGGCTAGCGGCTAGCGAGCAGTACTTC.

CDR3 in amino acids: CASTFGGTDGYTF. In DNA form, the CDR3 reads TGTGCCAGCACCTTCGGAGGGACGGACGGCTACACCTTC. This chain uses TRBV5-8 with TRBJ1-2; possibly TRBD1 for D (5 bases). The CDR3 is 13 residues long. Germline CDR1 and CDR2: SGHTS and YDEGEE. V was clipped by 6 bases and J by 8 bases, with 17 bases between them.

The V gene is TRBV5-1, the J gene TRBJ2-3; 8 nucleotides align to TRBD1. From germline, CDR1 is SGHRS and CDR2 YFSETQ. V shed 4 bases, J shed 7 bases, and the junction held 17 bases outside the gene matches. This CDR3 contains 17 residues. The CDR3 loop is CASSLFAVTGVMNTQYF. The DNA for the CDR3 is TGCGCCAGCAGCCTCTTCGCTGTGACAGGGGTCATGAATACGCAGTATTTT.

The V and J genes are TRBV25-1 and TRBJ2-2; D remains ambiguous. Germline-derived CDR1 and CDR2 are MGHDK and SYGVNS. The CDR3 contains 13 residues. The ends were cut back, 2 bases at V and 3 bases at J, with 4 bases in the middle. The CDR3 DNA sequence: TGTGCCAGCAGTGAACGGGACACCGGGGAGCTGTTTTTT. This codes for CASSERDTGELFF.

The chain carries TRBV10-3 and TRBJ2-3, with 7 bases lining up with TRBD1. J lost 2 bases, V lost 6 bases, and 5 bases had no gene match. Germline CDR1 ENHRY, CDR2 SYGVKD. CDR3 length equals 14 residues. The CDR3 here is CAISLGQTTDTQYF. In nucleotides, the CDR3 is TGTGCCATCAGCCTGGGACAGACCACAGATACGCAGTATTTT.

This clone was seen at least ten times. The J gene is TRBJ2-3, the V gene TRBV5-4, with TRBD2 identical over 7 bases. There are 15 residues in the CDR3. V dropped 6 bases and J dropped 4; count of bases not matched to a gene: 11. In germline, CDR1 is SGHNT, CDR2 YYREEE (reference sequence). DNA for the CDR3: TGTGCCAGCACCCAGGCCACTAGCGCGGCAGATACGCAGTATTTT. It translates to CASTQATSAADTQYF.

About this clone itself: At one end, the junction sequence differs from germline, possibly due to a read error. This chain joins TRBV18 and TRBJ2-2; TRBD2 matches 7 bases. CDR3 length: 16 residues. Germline CDR1 and CDR2: KGHSH and LQKENI. The CDR3 reads CASSPPISGNSGELFF. Here the CDR3 DNA reads TGTGCCAGCTCACCACCGATAAGCGGGAACAGCGGGGAGCTGTTTTTT.

The chain is built from TRBV10-1 and TRBJ2-7; 7 positions match TRBD2. After removal of 3 bases from V and 2 bases from J, the junction contained 10 bases not matched to a gene. There are 16 residues in the CDR3. Germline V gene sequence: CDR1 WNHNN, CDR2 SYGVQD (reference sequence). This CDR3 reads CASSDSHSGLPYEQYF. CDR3 coding DNA: TGCGCCAGCAGTGACTCCCATAGCGGGTTGCCCTACGAGCAGTACTTC.

The chain joins TRBV27 to TRBJ2-3; 9 bases map to TRBD1. Trimming took 0 bases from V and 0 from J; bases not matched to a gene: 10. Germline V gives CDR1 MNHEY, CDR2 SMNVEV (reference sequence). This CDR3 is 19 amino acids long. The CDR3 coding sequence is TGTGCCAGCAGTTTATCCCTCCTGACAGGGGGGGGTAGCACAGATACGCAGTATTTT. Its protein is CASSLSLLTGGGSTDTQYF.

V is TRBV5-1 and J is TRBJ2-7; a possible D gene is TRBD1 (6 bases). The CDR3 extends over 17 amino acids. The ends were cut back, 0 bases at V and 5 bases at J, with 21 bases in the middle. Per the germline V gene, CDR1 is SGHRS and CDR2 is YFSETQ. CDR3 loop: CASSLGLGSQGSDEQYF. CDR3 nucleotides: TGCGCCAGCAGCTTGGGACTCGGGTCGCAGGGGTCCGACGAGCAGTACTTC.

This sequence joins TRBV18 and TRBJ2-2; 7 nucleotides align to TRBD1. CDR1 and CDR2 from the germline V gene are KGHSH and LQKENI. The CDR3 runs 17 residues. V trimming: 4 bases; J trimming: 5 bases; junction bases outside the gene matches: 13. CDR3 sequence reads: CASSLIQTSGGTGELFF. The CDR3 DNA reads TGTGCCAGCTCACTAATACAGACATCAGGGGGAACCGGGGAGCTGTTTTTT.

The chain has TRBV2 and TRBJ1-1; 11 positions match TRBD1. Germline V CDR1 and CDR2: SNHLY, FYNNEI. The CDR3 runs to 13 residues. V shed 6 bases and J 7 bases; nucleotides not matched to a gene: 4. The CDR3 DNA sequence: TGTGCCAGCAGGGACAGGGGGCAGGGTGAAGCTTTCTTT. It is translated as CASRDRGQGEAFF.

The V gene is TRBV27, the J gene TRBJ1-6; D not resolved. The CDR3 loop spans 14 amino acids. Trimming shortened V by 6 bases and J by 6 bases, and 12 bases separated the two germline ends. Germline V gene lookup returns CDR1 MNHEY and CDR2 SMNVEV (reference sequence). The CDR3: CASSGRTFNSPLHF. CDR3 bases: TGTGCCAGCAGCGGCAGGACTTTTAATTCACCCCTCCACTTT.

V is TRBV4-1 and J is TRBJ2-5; tentatively, D is TRBD1 (5 bases). CDR3 size: 16 residues. Germline CDR1 is MGHRA and CDR2 is YSYEKL. Trimming took off 1 base at V and 0 bases at J, with 12 bases between the two ends. The CDR3 loop is CASSQGQLKYQETQYF. The CDR3 coding sequence is TGCGCCAGCAGCCAAGGACAGTTGAAGTACCAAGAGACCCAGTACTTC.

This clone was picked up one time. The chain recombines TRBV7-9 with TRBJ1-1, with a possible D match to TRBD1 (5 bases). The V gene lost 3 bases and the J gene lost 4 bases, with 15 bases spanning the gap. This CDR3 is 15 amino acids long. Per the germline V gene, CDR1 is SEHNR and CDR2 is FQNEAQ (reference sequence). CDR3 nucleotide sequence: TGTGCCAGCAGCTTGAGGCAGGGCGGGGGCACTGAAGCTTTCTTT. It yields the protein CASSLRQGGGTEAFF.

The rearrangement uses TRBV10-2 and TRBJ1-5; D is ambiguous. This CDR3 region has 13 residues. Looked up from germline, CDR1 is WSHSY and CDR2 is SAAADI. Trimming took 7 bases from V and 4 from J, leaving 11 bases between them. The CDR3 coding sequence is TGCGCCAGCACAGGAGGGTCTAATCAGCCCCAGCATTTT. Protein product: CASTGGSNQPQHF.

This sequence joins TRBV5-1 and TRBJ2-3; D possibly corresponds to TRBD2 (6 bases). V lost 4 bases and J lost 1, with 16 bases in between. The CDR3 contains 16 residues. Looked up from germline, CDR1 is SGHRS and CDR2 is YFSETQ. CDR3 amino acids: CASSQGTGTGTDTQYF. The CDR3 bases are TGCGCCAGCAGCCAAGGAACGGGGACTGGCACAGATACGCAGTATTTT. Together with reference TRBV5-1 and TRBJ2-3, the CDR3 gives the full variable domain: KAGVTQTPRYLIKTRGQQVTLSCSPISGHRSVSWYQQTPGQGLQFLFEYFSETQRNKGNFPGRFSGRQFSNSRSEMNVSTLELGDSALYLCASSQGTGTGTDTQYFGPGTRLTVL.

The sample holds a few counts of this clone. V is TRBV2 and J is TRBJ1-5; 8 positions match TRBD1. This CDR3 region has 15 residues. V lost 5 bases, J lost 2 bases, and 5 bases stayed unmatched. Germline lookup yields CDR1 SNHLY and CDR2 FYNNEI. For the CDR3, the DNA is TGTGCCAGCAGTTTCGACAGGGGAGGCAATCAGCCCCAGCATTTT. Amino acid sequence: CASSFDRGGNQPQHF.

The rearrangement uses TRBV11-3 and TRBJ2-1, with a possible D match to TRBD2 (5 bases). Per the germline V gene, CDR1 is SGHNT and CDR2 is YENEEA. Trimming shortened V by 5 bases and J by 0 bases, and 11 bases separated the two germline ends. The CDR3 covers 15 residues. CDR3 amino acids: CASSRGLSSYNEQFF. CDR3 sequence (DNA): TGTGCCAGCAGCCGCGGACTTAGCTCCTACAATGAGCAGTTCTTC.

The CDR3 nucleotides are TGTGCCAGCCGGGACAGGGGAACCTATGAAGCTTTCTTT. The encoded protein is CASRDRGTYEAFF. The chain combines TRBV6-5 with TRBJ1-1; 10 bases agree with TRBD1. The V gene end was trimmed by 8 bases and the J gene end by 7 bases; junction bases not matched to a gene: 7. The CDR3 is 13 amino acids. Germline V gene lookup returns CDR1 MNHEY and CDR2 SVGAGI.

V usage is TRBV24-1 and J usage is TRBJ2-3; D perhaps matches TRBD1 (6 bases). V dropped 3 bases and J dropped 1 base, with 19 bases sitting between them. Germline values: CDR1 KGHDR, CDR2 SFDVKD. CDR3 length: 18 amino acids. The CDR3: CATSDPGQPASRTDTQYF. In DNA, the CDR3 is TGTGCCACCAGTGATCCCGGACAGCCCGCCTCTCGCACAGATACGCAGTATTTT.